These 16 T cell receptor beta chains share one sample of origin, sequenced in a study of shared clonotypes between healthy human individuals. In the naive CD8 group, cells lacked CD45RO and were positively selected for CCR7, so terminally differentiated effector memory CD45RA+ cells were left out. TCRdb's copy holds only in-frame clones and misses some; the assay was immunoSEQ multiplex PCR. Counted here are 2 million or so clones, about 95% occurring once; the ten biggest clones make up 0.85% to 1.3%. The specimen sequenced was naive CD8+ T cells sorted from blood. The receptors were sampled from a young man in good health.

This clone occurred once. This chain links TRBV5-1 with TRBJ2-1, with 9 bases fitting TRBD2. CDR3 length: 14 amino acids. Germline values: CDR1 SGHRS, CDR2 YFSETQ. After removal of 0 bases from V and 10 bases from J, the junction contained 5 bases not matched to a gene. The CDR3 bases are TGCGCCAGCAGCTTGGTTCTAGCGGGGAACGAGCAGTTCTTC. Amino acids: CASSLVLAGNEQFF. Complete variable domain (other parts from reference TRBV5-1 and TRBJ2-1): KAGVTQTPRYLIKTRGQQVTLSCSPISGHRSVSWYQQTPGQGLQFLFEYFSETQRNKGNFPGRFSGRQFSNSRSEMNVSTLELGDSALYLCASSLVLAGNEQFFGPGTRLTVL.

V gene TRBV5-6 combines with J gene TRBJ2-2, with a weak D call TRBD2 (6 bases). The ends were cut back, 4 bases at V and 13 bases at J, with 20 bases in the middle. This CDR3 comprises 14 residues. Germline CDR1 reads SGHDT; CDR2 reads YYEEEE. The CDR3, as DNA: TGTGCCAGCAGCGACGGGGACTTCTCTTCTGGGCTGTTTTTT. Protein sequence: CASSDGDFSSGLFF.

A remark on this clone: Its ends do not fully match the called genes, so a read error is possible. The chain recombines TRBV7-9 with TRBJ2-3, with TRBD2 matching 9 bases. Germline CDR1 is SEHNR and CDR2 is FQNEAQ (reference sequence). The CDR3 is 15 amino acids. The DNA for the CDR3 is TGTGCCAGCAGATTAGCGGGGGCGCACACAGATACGCAGTATTTT. This translates into CASRLAGAHTDTQYF.

The rearrangement joins TRBV18 to TRBJ1-4; a weak D match, TRBD1 (6 bases). The CDR3 sequence is 15 residues long. Germline CDR1 and CDR2: KGHSH and LQKENI. Trimming took off 3 bases at V and 0 bases at J, with 8 bases between the two ends. The CDR3 sequence: CASSPGTTTNEKLFF. In DNA form, the CDR3 reads TGTGCCAGCTCACCCGGGACAACAACTAATGAAAAACTGTTTTTT.

V and J are TRBV13 and TRBJ2-1; TRBD2 agrees at 10 bases. V gave up 5 bases and J gave up 8 bases; unmatched junction bases: 9. This CDR3 comprises 15 residues. Germline values: CDR1 PRHDT, CDR2 FYEKMQ (reference sequence). The CDR3 DNA reads TGTGCCAGCAGCCCATACACGGGGACTAGCGATGAGCAGTTCTTC. Translation: CASSPYTGTSDEQFF.

The rearrangement uses TRBV7-9 and TRBJ1-4; D gene ambiguous. Germline V lookup: CDR1 SEHNR, CDR2 FQNEAQ (reference sequence). V was clipped by 5 bases and J by 3 bases, with 16 bases between them. The CDR3 runs to 16 residues. Here the CDR3 reads CASSPGPGGPNEKLFF. CDR3 nucleotide sequence: TGTGCCAGCAGCCCTGGACCGGGAGGACCTAATGAAAAACTGTTTTTT.

The chain has TRBV19 and TRBJ2-7, with 9 bases that match TRBD1. Germline assignment: CDR1 LNHDA and CDR2 SQIVND (reference sequence). With V trimmed by 6 bases and J by 2 bases, 5 bases remained unmatched. The CDR3 sequence is 14 residues long. The CDR3 DNA is TGTGCCAGTAGCCTACAGGGGGCAACCTACGAGCAGTACTTC. Its protein product is CASSLQGATYEQYF. The full variable domain, completed using reference TRBV19 and TRBJ2-7, is DGGITQSPKYLFRKEGQNVTLSCEQNLNHDAMYWYRQDPGQGLRLIYYSQIVNDFQKGDIAEGYSVSREKKESFPLTVTSAQKNPTAFYLCASSLQGATYEQYFGPGTRLTVT.

CDR3 residues: CASSMGLDTQYF. CDR3 DNA: TGTGCCAGTAGTATGGGACTAGATACGCAGTATTTT. The chain combines TRBV19 with TRBJ2-3; possible D gene TRBD2, 6 bases. CDR3 length equals 12 residues. The germline V gene has CDR1 LNHDA and CDR2 SQIVND (reference sequence). Trimming took 3 bases from V and 5 from J, leaving 6 bases between them.

This chain joins TRBV4-2 and TRBJ2-1, with TRBD2 matching 7 bases. Germline trimming cut 6 bases from V and 4 bases from J; bases unmatched to any gene: 9. CDR1 and CDR2 (germline): LGHNA, YNFKEQ. This CDR3 has 15 residues. The CDR3 coding sequence is TGTGCCAGCAGGTGGGGTGCGGGGGAGTACAATGAGCAGTTCTTC. Residues: CASRWGAGEYNEQFF.

This clone appeared a single time. The chain is built from TRBV6-5 and TRBJ1-1, with D possibly TRBD1 on 6 matching bases. Trimming cost V 10 bases and J 4 bases, with 16 bases left between them. This CDR3 has 13 residues. Germline loops: CDR1 MNHEY, CDR2 SVGAGI. The chain's CDR3 is CATTPPGATEAFF. The CDR3 coding sequence is TGTGCCACCACCCCCCCAGGGGCCACTGAAGCTTTCTTT.

This chain links TRBV2 with TRBJ2-1; D may be TRBD2 (6 bases). V was pared by 3 bases and J by 0 bases, with 18 bases between. This CDR3 has 18 residues. CDR1 SNHLY and CDR2 FYNNEI come from the germline V gene. This CDR3 reads CASSDDPGLPLSYNEQFF. Here the CDR3 DNA reads TGTGCCAGCAGTGACGACCCGGGACTTCCTCTCTCCTACAATGAGCAGTTCTTC.

The gene calls are TRBV6-1 and TRBJ2-3; 7 nucleotides match TRBD1. V dropped 11 bases and J dropped 2; count of bases not matched to a gene: 10. This CDR3 region has 14 residues. CDR1 is MNHNS and CDR2 is SASEGT in the germline V gene. The CDR3 nucleotides are TGTGCCGCCCGAGGGGGCCCATACACAGATACGCAGTATTTT. Its protein is CAARGGPYTDTQYF.

The chain links TRBV9 to TRBJ2-1; either TRBD1 or TRBD2 may supply D (6 bases each). The germline gives CDR1 SGDLS, CDR2 YYNGEE. The CDR3 runs 17 residues. Trimming cost V 0 bases and J 10 bases, with 23 bases left between them. Here the CDR3 DNA reads TGTGCCAGCAGCGTAGGGTCACAGGGCGAGGTCCGGGGGGAGCAGTTCTTC. Translation gives CASSVGSQGEVRGEQFF.

The CDR3: CASSTYPDGHYEQYF. DNA for the CDR3: TGTGCCAGCAGCACGTATCCCGACGGGCACTACGAGCAGTACTTC. The chain is built from TRBV11-2 and TRBJ2-7; D gene ambiguous. The V and J ends lost 5 bases and 3 bases respectively, with 17 bases between them. Germline loops: CDR1 SGHAT, CDR2 FQNNGV. The CDR3 is 15 amino acids.

As concerns this clone: Germline is not matched at one junction end, which may reflect a read error. V and J are TRBV6-5 and TRBJ2-7, with a possible D match to TRBD2 (6 bases). Germline lookup yields CDR1 MNHEY and CDR2 SVGAGI. This CDR3 has 11 residues. This CDR3 is CASSGGQFTSF. The CDR3 region has the DNA TGTGCCAGCAGTGGAGGGCAGTTCACTAGCTTC.

This chain joins TRBV5-1 and TRBJ2-7; the match to TRBD1 covers 7 bases. J gave up 3 bases and V 3 bases, and 6 bases lay outside the gene matches. CDR3 length: 14 residues. Germline CDR1 and CDR2: SGHRS and YFSETQ. CDR3 DNA sequence: TGCGCCAGCAGCTACACAGGGGAAAGCTACGAGCAGTACTTC. This encodes CASSYTGESYEQYF.